The 21 T cell receptor beta chains given below trace back to one sample, sequenced in a study of response to subunit inactivated influenza vaccine. MiXCR was run by TCRdb on the RT-PCR reads, yielding one entry per CDR3 protein. The sample holds 400,000 to 650,000 distinct CDR3 sequences, about 7.2% seen once. This specimen consisted of PBMCs from blood, obtained less than 30 months after vaccination. These receptors came from a man between 50 and 75 years old who received an inactivated influenza vaccine.

This clonotype was found a few times. V gene TRBV20-1 combines with J gene TRBJ2-3; tentatively, D is TRBD2 (5 bases). Germline V CDR1 and CDR2: DFQATT, SNEGSKA (reference sequence). The CDR3 length is 13 residues. Trimming removed 3 bases at V and 6 bases at J, with 13 bases between. CDR3 in DNA: TGCAGTGCTAGTGGGGTCCGGGGTGATACGCAGTATTTT. Protein product: CSASGVRGDTQYF.

The table lists this clonotype with many counts. The V gene is TRBV21-1, the J gene TRBJ1-3; no DNA check was done on the table's D call, TRBD1. TRBV21-1 is reported as a pseudogene. CDR3 length equals 17 residues. The CDR3: CASSGEGQPLSGNTIYF. The CDR3 DNA follows: TGTGCCAGCAGCGGGGAAGGACAACCTCTCTCTGGAAACACCATATATTTT.

V is TRBV7-2 and J is TRBJ2-7; 11 bases match TRBD2. Germline assignment: CDR1 SGHTA and CDR2 FQGNSA. J lost 1 base, V lost 5 bases, and 4 bases had no gene match. The CDR3 is 15 amino acids. The CDR3 spells CASSHRLAGSYEQYF. The CDR3 region has the DNA TGTGCCAGCAGCCATCGACTAGCGGGGTCCTACGAGCAGTACTTC.

The rearrangement uses TRBV12-3 or TRBV12-4 and TRBJ2-7; possibly TRBD1 or TRBD2 for D (6 bases each). V lost 7 bases, J lost 0 bases, and 13 bases lay in between. This CDR3 is 14 amino acids long. CDR3 nucleotides: TGTGCCAGCACGTTAGGGGGGTTCTCCTACGAGCAGTACTTC. It specifies CASTLGGFSYEQYF.

The CDR3 loop reads CSASRGSSTDTQYF. CDR3 bases: TGCAGTGCTAGCCGGGGGAGTAGCACAGATACGCAGTATTTT. The chain joins TRBV20-1 to TRBJ2-3; D may be TRBD2 (6 bases). Deletions cut 3 bases from V and 0 bases from J, with 10 bases between. From germline, CDR1 is DFQATT and CDR2 SNEGSKA (reference sequence). The CDR3 spans 14 residues.

This clonotype has just one count. One end of the junction is discordant with germline, which a read error may explain. This chain links TRBV7-9 with TRBJ1-3; D is ambiguous. The CDR3 is made up of 14 amino acids. Germline CDR1 reads SEHNR; CDR2 reads FQNEAQ (reference sequence). CDR3 sequence reads: CAGSLESSGNTIYF. CDR3 coding DNA: TGTGCCGGCAGCTTAGAGAGCTCTGGAAACACCATATATTTT. The full variable domain, completed using reference TRBV7-9 and TRBJ1-3, is DTGVSQNPRHKITKRGQNVTFRCDPISEHNRLYWYRQTLGQGPEFLTYFQNEAQLEKSRLLSDRFSAERPKGSFSTLEIQRTEQGDSAMYLCAGSLESSGNTIYFGEGSWLTVV.

This clonotype was counted a few times. The chain is built from TRBV7-8 and TRBJ2-2, with no clear D. V was clipped by 1 base and J by 5 bases, with 11 bases between them. Germline CDR1 and CDR2: SGHVS and FQNEAQ. The CDR3 runs 15 residues. The CDR3 DNA is TGTGCCAGCAGCTTAGATTTCCTCAATACCGGGGAGCTGTTTTTT. Protein: CASSLDFLNTGELFF.

This clonotype occurred a few times. V is TRBV4-2 and J is TRBJ2-1, with 7 bases aligning to TRBD2. This CDR3 is built from 19 residues. Germline V lookup: CDR1 LGHNA, CDR2 YNFKEQ. Trimming at V came to 0 bases and at J to 3 bases, leaving 14 bases not matched to a gene. This chain's CDR3 is CASSQEGEVAGGFYNEQFF. CDR3 bases: TGTGCCAGCAGCCAAGAAGGGGAAGTAGCGGGCGGTTTCTACAATGAGCAGTTCTTC.

The CDR3 region is CASSLAGPVIDTQYF. The CDR3 region has the DNA TGTGCCAGCAGCTTAGCGGGGCCCGTAATCGATACGCAGTATTTT. This rearrangement joins TRBV5-4 to TRBJ2-3; 7 bases match TRBD2. The J segment lost 6 bases and the V segment lost 2 bases, leaving 9 bases of the junction unmatched. CDR1 is SGHNT, CDR2 YYREEE, per germline (reference sequence). The CDR3 totals 15 residues.

This clonotype was picked up a small number of times. This chain joins TRBV6-2 or TRBV6-3 and TRBJ2-1, with 8 bases that match TRBD2. The ends lost 6 bases at V and 7 bases at J; junction bases unmatched: 17. This CDR3 has 17 residues. The germline gives CDR1 MNHEY, CDR2 SVGEGT. The DNA for the CDR3 is TGTGCCAGCAGAAGAACGAGGACTAGCTCTGGACATAATGAGCAGTTCTTC. Its translation is CASRRTRTSSGHNEQFF.

V is TRBV28 and J is TRBJ2-1, with TRBD2 matching 10 bases. Germline loops: CDR1 MDHEN, CDR2 SYDVKM. CDR3 length equals 15 residues. The trim removed 5 bases at V and 8 bases at J, leaving 9 bases unmatched. CDR3 bases: TGTGCCAGCAGTCGGAGACTAGCGGGTTATCATGAGCAGTTCTTC. Translated, it gives CASSRRLAGYHEQFF.

V and J are TRBV2 and TRBJ1-4, with D uncertain. V was clipped by 8 bases and J by 7 bases, with 11 bases between them. CDR1 and CDR2 (germline): SNHLY, FYNNEI. This CDR3 has 12 residues. The CDR3 is CASFQRIEKLFF. The CDR3 coding sequence is TGTGCCAGCTTCCAACGGATTGAAAAACTGTTTTTT.

The J gene is TRBJ1-5, the V gene TRBV30; no clear D. The CDR3 covers 15 residues. Germline V gene sequence: CDR1 GTSNPN, CDR2 SVGIG (reference sequence). The V gene lost 2 bases and the J gene lost 0 bases, with 11 bases spanning the gap. CDR3 sequence reads: CAWSPGTSSNQPQHF. DNA of the CDR3: TGTGCCTGGAGTCCAGGAACTAGTAGCAATCAGCCCCAGCATTTT.

Of note for this clonotype: Just one base apart from a much larger clone, this may be a read error. The chain recombines TRBV29-1 with TRBJ2-5; a weak D match, TRBD1 (5 bases). V was shortened by 0 bases and J by 6 bases, with 8 bases between the two germline ends. CDR1 is SQVTM and CDR2 is ANQGSEA in the germline V gene. This CDR3 spans 12 amino acids. The CDR3 sequence: CSVEDKGQTQYF. CDR3 DNA: TGCAGCGTTGAAGACAAGGGGCAGACCCAGTACTTC.

A few counts support this clonotype. The chain joins TRBV20-1 to TRBJ1-4; 9 nucleotides align to TRBD1. The V and J ends lost 3 bases and 7 bases, in that order; junction bases with no gene match: 6. The CDR3 has 14 residues. Germline CDR1 DFQATT, CDR2 SNEGSKA (reference sequence). DNA for the CDR3: TGCAGTGCTAGGATGGGACAGGGAATTGAAAAACTGTTTTTT. It is translated as CSARMGQGIEKLFF.

This clonotype was observed at least ten times. The chain combines TRBV5-1 with TRBJ2-3; D gene unclear. The CDR3 loop spans 12 amino acids. Germline V lookup: CDR1 SGHRS, CDR2 YFSETQ. V was clipped by 4 bases and J by 6 bases, with 9 bases between them. The CDR3 loop reads CASSEVGDTQYF. DNA of the CDR3: TGCGCCAGCAGCGAGGTGGGGGATACGCAGTATTTT.

In its sample, this clonotype was seen many times. The J gene is TRBJ2-7, the V gene TRBV28; possibly TRBD1 for D (6 bases). CDR3 length: 13 amino acids. The V and J ends lost 5 bases and 4 bases respectively, with 12 bases between them. Germline V lookup: CDR1 MDHEN, CDR2 SYDVKM. The CDR3 loop is CASSDGTSYEQYF. CDR3 coding DNA: TGTGCCAGCAGTGACGGGACATCTTACGAGCAGTACTTC.

V gene TRBV5-1 combines with J gene TRBJ1-2, with a weak D call TRBD1 (5 bases). Germline-derived CDR1 and CDR2 are SGHRS and YFSETQ. This CDR3 is 15 amino acids long. V lost 0 bases and J 3 bases, leaving 12 bases between the germline ends. CDR3 sequence reads: CASSLALRGDYGYTF. The CDR3 DNA sequence: TGCGCCAGCAGCTTGGCCTTGAGGGGTGACTATGGCTACACCTTC.

The rearrangement joins TRBV18 to TRBJ2-7, with TRBD1 matching over 10 bases. V dropped 3 bases and J dropped 4; count of bases not matched to a gene: 6. CDR1 KGHSH and CDR2 LQKENI come from the germline V gene. CDR3 size: 15 residues. CDR3 nucleotide sequence: TGTGCCAGCTCACCCCTGGGACAGGGGCAGTACGAGCAGTACTTC. Translating it yields CASSPLGQGQYEQYF.

In this sample, this clonotype turned up a few times. This chain links TRBV4-1 with TRBJ2-7; D is perhaps TRBD1 or TRBD2 (5 bases each). Germline V lookup: CDR1 MGHRA, CDR2 YSYEKL. Trimming removed 1 base from V and 1 base from J, with 11 bases in between. The CDR3 loop spans 15 amino acids. Here the CDR3 DNA reads TGCGCCAGCAGCCAAGGAGTGGGGGTTTCCTACGAGCAGTACTTC. Its translation is CASSQGVGVSYEQYF.

J is TRBJ2-3 and V is TRBV7-6; no reliable D call. This CDR3 has 15 amino acids. Germline assignment: CDR1 SGHVS and CDR2 FNYEAQ. V was pared by 5 bases and J by 0 bases, with 12 bases between. The CDR3 bases are TGTGCCAGCAGCAATACCGCGACTAGCACAGATACGCAGTATTTT. Amino acids: CASSNTATSTDTQYF. Combining the CDR3 with reference TRBV7-6 and TRBJ2-3 gives the whole variable domain GAGVSQSPRYKVTKRGQDVALRCDPISGHVSLYWYRQALGQGPEFLTYFNYEAQQDKSGLPNDRFSAERPEGSISTLTIQRTEQRDSAMYRCASSNTATSTDTQYFGPGTRLTVL.